This T cell receptor (beta chain) was sequenced in a study of PD-1 blockade in classical Hodgkin lymphoma. Time point denoted: newly diagnosed, previously untreated cHL patient sample. Broader study findings: Newly diagnosed patients reportedly had lower baseline TCR diversity than healthy donors.

TCRdb's copy holds only in-frame clones and misses some; the assay was immunoSEQ multiplex PCR. The sample yields fewer than 40,000 clones, 94% seen once. Trimming shortened V by 1 base and J by 4 bases, and 12 bases separated the two germline ends. CDR3 size: 15 residues. Looked up from germline, CDR1 is KGHSH and CDR2 is LQKENI. This clone was detected only once. Its antigen remains unidentified. This clonotype was obtained from a human donor with classical Hodgkin lymphoma. Sequenced: peripheral blood mononuclear cells (PBMCs). The chain has TRBV18 and TRBJ2-3; the D call may be TRBD1 or TRBD2 (5 bases each). The CDR3, as DNA: TGTGCCAGCTCACCACGGGTCGGGGCCCCAGATACGCAGTATTTT. It specifies CASSPRVGAPDTQYF.